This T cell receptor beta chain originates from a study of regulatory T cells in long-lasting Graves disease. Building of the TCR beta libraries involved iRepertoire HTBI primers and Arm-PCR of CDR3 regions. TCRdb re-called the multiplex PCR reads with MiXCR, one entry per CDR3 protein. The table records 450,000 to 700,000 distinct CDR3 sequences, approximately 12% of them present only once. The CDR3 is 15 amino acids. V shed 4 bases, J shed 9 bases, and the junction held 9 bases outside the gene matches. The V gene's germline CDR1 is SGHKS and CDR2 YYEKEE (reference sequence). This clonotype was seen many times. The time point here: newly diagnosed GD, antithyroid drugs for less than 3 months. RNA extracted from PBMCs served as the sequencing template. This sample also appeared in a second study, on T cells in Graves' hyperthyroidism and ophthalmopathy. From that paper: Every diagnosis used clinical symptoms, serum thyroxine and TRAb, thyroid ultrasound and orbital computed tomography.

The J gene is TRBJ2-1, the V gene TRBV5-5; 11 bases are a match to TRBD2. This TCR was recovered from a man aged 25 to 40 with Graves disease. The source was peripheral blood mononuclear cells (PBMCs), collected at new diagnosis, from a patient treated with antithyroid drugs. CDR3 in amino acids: CASSGTSGRGVEQFF. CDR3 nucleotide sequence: TGTGCCAGCAGCGGAACTAGCGGGAGAGGGGTTGAGCAGTTCTTC.